These 13 T cell receptor beta chains originate from one sample sequenced in a study of T cells in Graves' hyperthyroidism and ophthalmopathy. Authors of the study amplified TCR beta CDR3 regions from RNA transcripts. First-round RT-PCR of the TCR CDR3 relied on the HTBI primer set. TCRdb reprocessed the multiplex PCR reads with MiXCR, giving one entry per CDR3 protein. The sample contains about 580,000 distinct CDR3 sequences, about 14% of which appear only once. What was sequenced was blood. Receptors originate from a woman in her twenties or thirties with Graves' hyperthyroidism that later progressed to Graves' ophthalmopathy.

As regards this clonotype: A much larger clone is a single base away; this may be a read error. The CDR3: CSAPNRNTYEQCF. The CDR3 nucleotides are TGCAGTGCTCCTAACAGGAACACCTACGAGCAGTGCTTC. The chain has TRBV20-1 and TRBJ2-7, with TRBD1 as a possible D gene (5 bases). Per germline, CDR1 DFQATT and CDR2 SNEGSKA (reference sequence). This CDR3 contains 13 residues.

This clonotype was observed at least ten times. This chain joins TRBV2 and TRBJ2-1, with D unclear. With 10 bases removed from V and 9 bases from J, the gap between germline ends came to 13 bases. The CDR3 extends over 11 amino acids. Germline lookup yields CDR1 SNHLY and CDR2 FYNNEI. The CDR3 DNA reads as TGTGCCATGAGCATAGGTGTTGAGCAGTTCTTC. Its translation: CAMSIGVEQFF.

This clonotype has a handful of counts. This may stem from a read error, because a much larger clone lies one nucleotide away. V and J are TRBV27 and TRBJ2-5; 13 nucleotides align to TRBD2. CDR1 and CDR2 (germline): MNHEY, SMNVEV (reference sequence). The length of the CDR3 is 17 residues. After removal of 6 bases from V and 0 bases from J, the junction contained 7 bases not matched to a gene. The CDR3 DNA is TGTGCCAGCAGCCGGACTAGCGGGAGCGCGCACCAAGAGACCCAGTACTTC. Translation: CASSRTSGSAHQETQYF.

There are many counts of this clonotype. The gene calls are TRBV7-2 and TRBJ2-1; TRBD2 matches 7 bases. With 1 base clipped from V and 5 bases from J, the junction kept 14 bases outside the gene matches. The CDR3 totals 18 residues. Germline CDR1 reads SGHTA; CDR2 reads FQGNSA. The DNA for the CDR3 is TGTGCCAGCAGCTTAGACCCTCCGGCGGGAGCGAAAGACAATGAGCAGTTCTTC. Translating it yields CASSLDPPAGAKDNEQFF.

This clonotype is a singleton in its sample. This chain joins TRBV5-6 and TRBJ2-7; a weak D match, TRBD2 (6 bases). Looked up from germline, CDR1 is SGHDT and CDR2 is YYEEEE. V lost 2 bases, J lost 7 bases, and 22 bases lay in between. This CDR3 region has 16 residues. CDR3 loop: CASSLGVALAVWEQYF. The CDR3 DNA reads as TGTGCCAGCAGCTTAGGGGTGGCACTAGCAGTATGGGAGCAGTACTTC.

This clonotype showed up many times. V and J are TRBV11-2 and TRBJ1-1; D gene ambiguous. The CDR3 totals 13 residues. The V end lost 7 bases, the J end lost 0 bases, and 9 bases lay between the germline ends. Germline V CDR1 and CDR2: SGHAT, FQNNGV. This CDR3 reads CASNHPLNTEAFF. The CDR3 region has the DNA TGTGCCAGCAACCATCCACTGAACACTGAAGCTTTCTTT. The whole variable domain, filled in from reference TRBV11-2 and TRBJ1-1, reads EAGVAQSPRYKIIEKRQSVAFWCNPISGHATLYWYQQILGQGPKLLIQFQNNGVVDDSQLPKDRFSAERLKGVDSTLKIQPAKLEDSAVYLCASNHPLNTEAFFGQGTRLTVV.

This clonotype came up a few times. The V gene is TRBV5-6, the J gene TRBJ1-1; D gene unclear. CDR1 is SGHDT and CDR2 is YYEEEE in the germline V gene. Trimming took off 2 bases at V and 0 bases at J, with 11 bases between the two ends. This CDR3 has 15 amino acids. CDR3 sequence: CASSLRATMNTEAFF. CDR3 coding DNA: TGTGCCAGCAGCTTACGGGCGACTATGAACACTGAAGCTTTCTTT. The full variable domain, its missing parts supplied by reference TRBV5-6 and TRBJ1-1, is DAGVTQSPTHLIKTRGQQVTLRCSPKSGHDTVSWYQQALGQGPQFIFQYYEEEERQRGNFPDRFSGHQFPNYSSELNVNALLLGDSALYLCASSLRATMNTEAFFGQGTRLTVV.

This clonotype came up a few times. The chain links TRBV20-1 to TRBJ1-5; possible D gene TRBD1, 5 bases. Per the germline V gene, CDR1 is DFQATT and CDR2 is SNEGSKA (reference sequence). CDR3 size: 14 residues. V was shortened by 0 bases and J by 7 bases, with 13 bases between the two germline ends. Here the CDR3 reads CSARDGREGQPQHF. The CDR3 DNA follows: TGCAGTGCTAGAGATGGCAGGGAAGGCCAGCCCCAGCATTTT.

Ten or more counts support this clonotype. The genes are TRBV15 and TRBJ2-5, with D unclear. The germline V gene encodes CDR1 LNHNV and CDR2 YYDKDF (reference sequence). V was shortened by 1 base and J by 3 bases, with 6 bases between the two germline ends. The CDR3 length is 13 residues. As DNA, the CDR3 is TGTGCCACCAGCAGAGTTGGGGAAGAGACCCAGTACTTC. This translates into CATSRVGEETQYF.

This clonotype showed up many times. The chain couples TRBV12-5 to TRBJ2-5; the match to TRBD2 covers 8 bases. The CDR3 runs to 16 residues. Trimming took 6 bases from V and 5 from J; bases not matched to a gene: 14. Germline V gene sequence: CDR1 LGHNT, CDR2 FRNRAP. The CDR3 sequence: CASGLSGGRFEETQYF. As DNA, the CDR3 is TGTGCTAGTGGCCTCTCGGGCGGGAGGTTTGAGGAGACCCAGTACTTC.

This clonotype was found a few times. J is TRBJ2-3 and V is TRBV19; no definite D call. The CDR3 has 15 residues. Germline values: CDR1 LNHDA, CDR2 SQIVND (reference sequence). The ends were cut back, 1 base at V and 6 bases at J, with 14 bases in the middle. CDR3 DNA: TGTGCCAGTAGTATAGGGAGCCCGTCACGCGATACGCAGTATTTT. This sequence encodes CASSIGSPSRDTQYF.

Ten or more counts support this clonotype. The V and J genes are TRBV10-3 and TRBJ2-7; D remains unclear. V was shortened by 0 bases and J by 4 bases, with 4 bases between the two germline ends. Per the germline V gene, CDR1 is ENHRY and CDR2 is SYGVKD. This CDR3 spans 12 amino acids. The CDR3 nucleotides read TGTGCCATCAGTGAGTCAGGGTACGAGCAGTACTTC. Its translation: CAISESGYEQYF.

This sequence joins TRBV7-3 and TRBJ2-1; 7 nucleotides align to TRBD2. Trimming took 5 bases from V and 5 from J; bases not matched to a gene: 6. The CDR3 runs to 14 residues. The germline V gene encodes CDR1 SGHTA and CDR2 FQGTGA. CDR3 DNA: TGTGCCAGCAGCCTAGCGGAGTATAACAATGAGCAGTTCTTC. Its translation is CASSLAEYNNEQFF.